This is a list of T cell receptor beta chains from one sample in a study of blood T cell repertoires in COVID-19. The assay was immunoSEQ multiplex PCR, and TCRdb's table has in-frame clones only and misses some. The sample gives about 130,000 clones, around 79% of which show up once; approximately 5.2% is in the top ten. The sample comprised peripheral blood. The receptor source for this set is a woman between 65 and 79 years old with COVID-19, enrolled during active disease. Each CDR3 is given with its conserved first and last residue. Each record gives: clone size, V gene, D gene, J gene, CDR3 length, CDR3 protein, CDR3 DNA. D genes are given only for firm matches. Expanded clones are given a class, and other clones once, few, many or no size at all.

>-|TRBV7-2|-|TRBJ2-5|17
CASSLGWGGRGSETQYF
TGTGCCAGCAGCTTAGGATGGGGGGGGCGAGGTTCAGAGACCCAGTACTTC
>-|TRBV18|TRBD1|TRBJ1-2|16
CASSPPYTGANYGYTF
TGTGCCAGCTCACCTCCTTATACAGGGGCTAACTATGGCTACACCTTC
>-|TRBV4-1|TRBD1|TRBJ1-2|13
CASSTDRSQAYTF
TGCGCCAGCAGCACGGACAGGAGCCAGGCTTACACCTTC
>-|TRBV19|-|TRBJ1-2|12
CASSIRGVGYTF
TGTGCCAGTAGTATCAGGGGAGTCGGCTACACCTTC
>-|TRBV14|-|TRBJ1-2|15
CASSQVGGANYGYTF
TGTGCCAGCAGCCAAGTCGGGGGAGCTAACTATGGCTACACCTTC
>-|TRBV3-1/TRBV3-2|-|TRBJ1-2|15
CASSPFSKASYGYTF
TGTGCCAGCAGCCCGTTCAGCAAGGCTAGCTATGGCTACACCTTC
>-|TRBV12-3/TRBV12-4|-|TRBJ1-1|12
CASRSTGSEAFF
TGTGCCAGCAGGTCTACAGGGTCTGAAGCTTTCTTT
>-|TRBV10-3|TRBD1|TRBJ1-2|13
CAISGKTGDGYTF
TGTGCCATCAGTGGGAAAACAGGGGATGGCTACACCTTC
>-|TRBV7-2|TRBD1|TRBJ1-1|12
CASSWTGGEAFF
TGTGCCAGCAGCTGGACAGGGGGCGAGGCTTTCTTT
>-|TRBV12-3/TRBV12-4|-|TRBJ1-1|11
CASSLGGEAFF
TGTGCCAGCAGTTTAGGGGGCGAAGCTTTCTTT
>-|TRBV11-3|-|TRBJ2-2|18
CASSRGSIVGGPPGELFF
TGTGCCAGCAGCCGTGGTTCTATAGTCGGGGGTCCCCCCGGGGAGCTGTTTTTT
>-|TRBV7-9|-|TRBJ1-4|14
CASSLGGINEKLFF
TGTGCCAGCAGCTTGGGGGGGATCAATGAAAAACTGTTTTTT
>-|TRBV19|TRBD1|TRBJ1-6|15
CASRIRQGARSPLHF
TGTGCCAGTAGGATACGACAGGGGGCGAGATCACCCCTCCACTTT
>once|TRBV28|-|TRBJ1-1|15
CASSPRQALNTEAFF
TGTGCCAGCAGTCCCCGACAGGCTCTGAACACTGAAGCTTTCTTT
>-|TRBV15|TRBD2|TRBJ2-5|17
CATSPFPVAGSQETQYF
TGTGCCACCAGCCCTTTCCCGGTAGCGGGGAGCCAAGAGACCCAGTACTTC
>-|TRBV5-4|TRBD1|TRBJ1-6|15
CASSYGQVRDSPLHF
TGTGCCAGCAGCTACGGACAGGTCCGGGATTCACCCCTCCACTTT
>-|TRBV3-1/TRBV3-2|-|TRBJ2-3|17
CASSQEGWRGRTDTQYF
TGTGCCAGCAGCCAAGAGGGATGGCGGGGGCGCACAGATACGCAGTATTTT
>-|TRBV9|TRBD1|TRBJ2-7|14
CASSVGTGLGEQYF
TGTGCCAGCAGCGTAGGGACAGGTTTAGGTGAGCAGTACTTC
>few|TRBV6-5|TRBD1|TRBJ1-2|15
CASSYSAGGNYGYTF
TGTGCCAGCAGTTACTCGGCAGGGGGTAACTATGGCTACACCTTC
>few|TRBV7-2|TRBD1|TRBJ1-6|16
CASSFSARTGNSPLHF
TGTGCCAGCAGCTTTTCTGCGAGGACAGGAAATTCACCCCTCCACTTT
>-|TRBV7-9|-|TRBJ1-2|14
CASSSARRGNGYTF
TGTGCCAGCAGCTCGGCTCGCCGGGGGAATGGCTACACCTTC
>few|TRBV11-2|-|TRBJ1-2|15
CASSLDPAGRGGYTF
TGTGCCAGCAGCTTAGATCCGGCAGGGCGAGGTGGCTACACCTTC
>few|TRBV5-8|TRBD1|TRBJ1-5|15
CASRPRRQGNQPQHF
TGTGCCAGCAGGCCGAGGCGACAGGGGAATCAGCCCCAGCATTTT
>-|TRBV5-1|-|TRBJ1-6|14
CASSLEVGGSPLHF
TGCGCCAGCAGCTTGGAAGTGGGGGGTTCACCCCTCCACTTT
>-|TRBV20-1|-|TRBJ2-7|11
CSASLGDEQYF
TGCAGTGCTTCCCTAGGAGACGAGCAGTACTTC
>-|TRBV7-3|TRBD2|TRBJ2-7|13
CASSSRGGYEQYF
TGTGCCAGCAGCTCCCGGGGGGGCTACGAGCAGTACTTC
>-|TRBV6-5|-|TRBJ2-7|13
CASSLQEPYEQYF
TGTGCCAGCTCCCTACAGGAACCCTACGAGCAGTACTTC
>-|TRBV5-1|-|TRBJ1-6|17
CASSLVPLARNESPLHF
TGCGCCAGCAGCTTGGTTCCTTTGGCAAGAAACGAATCACCCCTCCACTTT
>-|TRBV5-1|TRBD2|TRBJ2-1|15
CASSLEAGAYNEQFF
TGCGCCAGCAGCTTGGAAGCGGGGGCATACAATGAGCAGTTCTTC
>-|TRBV5-1|-|TRBJ2-2|15
CASSLDRVDTGELFF
TGCGCCAGCAGCTTGGACAGGGTCGACACCGGGGAGCTGTTTTTT
>-|TRBV2|TRBD1|TRBJ1-5|14
CASRLQGGNQPQHF
TGTGCCAGCAGATTACAGGGGGGGAATCAGCCCCAGCATTTT
>many|TRBV24-1|TRBD2|TRBJ2-5|15
CATSAAGGAQETQYF
TGTGCCACCAGTGCAGCGGGGGGTGCTCAAGAGACCCAGTACTTC
>-|TRBV7-8|-|TRBJ2-2|15
CASRLGSGDTGELFF
TGTGCCAGCAGACTAGGGTCAGGGGACACCGGGGAGCTGTTTTTT
>-|TRBV7-2|-|TRBJ1-2|17
CASSSPLGGKANYGYTF
TGTGCCAGCAGCTCCCCATTGGGGGGGAAAGCTAACTATGGCTACACCTTC
>once|TRBV7-3|-|TRBJ1-2|15
CASSLRAQPADGYTF
TGTGCCAGCAGCTTAAGGGCCCAGCCTGCCGATGGCTACACCTTC
>once|TRBV7-8|TRBD1|TRBJ1-4|15
CASSYLDRAGEKLFF
TGTGCCAGCAGCTACCTCGACAGGGCGGGCGAAAAACTGTTTTTT
>-|TRBV5-1|TRBD1|TRBJ1-1|14
CASSAGTVNTEAFF
TGCGCCAGCAGCGCAGGGACAGTCAACACTGAAGCTTTCTTT
>-|TRBV9|-|TRBJ2-5|14
CASSVDRLQETQYF
TGTGCCAGCAGCGTCGACAGGCTCCAAGAGACCCAGTACTTC
>-|TRBV6-2/TRBV6-3|-|TRBJ1-2|14
CASSYSSRGNGYTF
TGTGCCAGCAGTTACTCGAGTAGAGGGAATGGCTACACCTTC